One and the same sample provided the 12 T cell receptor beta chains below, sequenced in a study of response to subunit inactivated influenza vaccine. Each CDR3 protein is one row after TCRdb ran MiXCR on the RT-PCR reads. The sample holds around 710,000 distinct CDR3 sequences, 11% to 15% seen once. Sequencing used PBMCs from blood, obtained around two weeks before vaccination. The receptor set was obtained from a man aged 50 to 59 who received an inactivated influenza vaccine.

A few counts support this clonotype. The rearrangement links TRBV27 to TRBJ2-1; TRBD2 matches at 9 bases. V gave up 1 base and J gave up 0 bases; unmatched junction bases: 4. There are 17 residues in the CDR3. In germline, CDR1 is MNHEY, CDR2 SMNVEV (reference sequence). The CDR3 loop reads CASSLYASGTSYNEQFF. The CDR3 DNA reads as TGTGCCAGCAGTTTATATGCTAGCGGGACCTCCTACAATGAGCAGTTCTTC.

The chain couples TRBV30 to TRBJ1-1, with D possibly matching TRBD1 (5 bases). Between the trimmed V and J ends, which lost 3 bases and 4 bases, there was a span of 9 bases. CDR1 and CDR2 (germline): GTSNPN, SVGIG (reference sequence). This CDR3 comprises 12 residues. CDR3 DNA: TGTGCCTGGAGCGGGGGGGGCACTGAAGCTTTCTTT. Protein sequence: CAWSGGGTEAFF. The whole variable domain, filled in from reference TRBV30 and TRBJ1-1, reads SQTIHQWPATLVQPVGSPLSLECTVEGTSNPNLYWYRQAAGRGLQLLFYSVGIGQISSEVPQNLSASRPQDRQFILSSKKLLLSDSGFYLCAWSGGGTEAFFGQGTRLTVV.

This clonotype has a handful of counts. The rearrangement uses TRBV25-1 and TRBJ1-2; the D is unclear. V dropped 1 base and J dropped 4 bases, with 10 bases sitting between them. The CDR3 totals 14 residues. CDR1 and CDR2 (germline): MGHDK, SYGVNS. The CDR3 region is CASSELNGVYGYTF. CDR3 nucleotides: TGTGCCAGCAGTGAATTAAACGGGGTCTATGGCTACACCTTC.

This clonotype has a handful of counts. CDR3 loop: CASSPSGGRDGAFF. In DNA, the CDR3 is TGTGCCAGCAGCCCATCTGGGGGAAGGGATGGAGCTTTCTTT. The gene calls are TRBV16 and TRBJ1-1; perhaps TRBD1 as D (5 bases). Looked up from germline, CDR1 is KGHSY and CDR2 is FQNENV. This CDR3 comprises 14 residues. Trimming took off 4 bases at V and 10 bases at J, with 19 bases between the two ends.

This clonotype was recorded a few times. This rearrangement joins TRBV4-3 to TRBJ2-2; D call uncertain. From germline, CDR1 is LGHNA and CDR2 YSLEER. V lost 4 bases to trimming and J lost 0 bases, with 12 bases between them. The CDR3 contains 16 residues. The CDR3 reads CASSPHQVANTGELFF. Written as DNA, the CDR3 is TGCGCCAGCAGCCCGCATCAGGTCGCGAACACCGGGGAGCTGTTTTTT.

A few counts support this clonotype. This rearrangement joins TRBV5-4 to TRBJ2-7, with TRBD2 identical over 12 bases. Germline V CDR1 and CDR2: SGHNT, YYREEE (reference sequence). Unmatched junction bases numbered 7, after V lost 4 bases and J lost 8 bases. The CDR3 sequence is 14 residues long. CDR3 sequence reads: CASSQLTSGGQQYF. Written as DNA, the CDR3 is TGTGCCAGCAGCCAACTGACTAGCGGGGGTCAGCAGTACTTC.

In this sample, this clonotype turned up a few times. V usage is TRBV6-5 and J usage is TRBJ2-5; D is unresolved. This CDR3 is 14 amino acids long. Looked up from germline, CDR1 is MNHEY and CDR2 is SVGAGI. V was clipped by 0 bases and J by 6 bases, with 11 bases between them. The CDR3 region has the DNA TGTGCCAGCAGTTACTCTGAAGGGTTGAAGACCCAGTACTTC. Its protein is CASSYSEGLKTQYF.

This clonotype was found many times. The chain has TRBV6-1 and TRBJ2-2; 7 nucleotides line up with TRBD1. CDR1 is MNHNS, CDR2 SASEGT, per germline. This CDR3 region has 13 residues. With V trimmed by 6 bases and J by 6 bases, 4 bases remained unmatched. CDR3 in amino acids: CASRDGTAGELFF. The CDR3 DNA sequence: TGTGCCAGCAGAGACGGGACAGCCGGGGAGCTGTTTTTT.

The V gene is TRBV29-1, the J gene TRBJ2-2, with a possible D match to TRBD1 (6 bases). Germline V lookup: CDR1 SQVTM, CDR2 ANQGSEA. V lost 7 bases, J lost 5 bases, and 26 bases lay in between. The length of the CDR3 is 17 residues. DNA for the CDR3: TGCAGCGCCAGCTACCCTCTGGGGGCGTTGGGGACCGGGGAGCTGTTTTTT. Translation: CSASYPLGALGTGELFF.

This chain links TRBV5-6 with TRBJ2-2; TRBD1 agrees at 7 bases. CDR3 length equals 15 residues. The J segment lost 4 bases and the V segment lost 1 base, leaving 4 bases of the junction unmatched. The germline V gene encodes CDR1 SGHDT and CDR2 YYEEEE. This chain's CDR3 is CASSLTGQTTGELFF. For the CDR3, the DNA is TGTGCCAGCAGCTTGACGGGACAGACCACCGGGGAGCTGTTTTTT.

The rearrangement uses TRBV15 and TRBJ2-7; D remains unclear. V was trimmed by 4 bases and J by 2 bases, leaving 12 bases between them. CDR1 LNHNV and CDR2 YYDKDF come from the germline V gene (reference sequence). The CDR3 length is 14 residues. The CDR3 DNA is TGTGCCACCAGCAACCCGACAAACGCCTACGAGCAGTACTTC. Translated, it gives CATSNPTNAYEQYF.

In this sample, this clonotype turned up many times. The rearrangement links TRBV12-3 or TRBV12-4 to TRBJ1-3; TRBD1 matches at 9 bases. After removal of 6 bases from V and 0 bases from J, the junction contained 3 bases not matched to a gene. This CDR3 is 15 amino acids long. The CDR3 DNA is TGTGCCAGCAGACCGGGACAGGGCTCTGGAAACACCATATATTTT. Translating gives CASRPGQGSGNTIYF.